The 14 T cell receptor beta chains in this list originate from one sample, sequenced in a study of T-cell reconstitution after alpha-beta-depleted transplantation in children. TCRbeta library construction was performed incorporating unique molecular identifiers. A single record per CDR3 protein comes from TCRdb applying MiXCR to the PCR reads. The repertoire holds hundreds of thousands of distinct CDR3 sequences, roughly 10% seen once, with over 25% in the top ten. This specimen consisted of PBMCs, obtained before TCRalphabeta/CD19-depleted stem cell transplant. The receptors here all came from a child younger than two with acute myeloid leukemia, due to receive a stem cell transplant.

In this sample, this clonotype turned up many times. The chain combines TRBV7-3 with TRBJ2-2; 15 bases agree with TRBD2. Germline values: CDR1 SGHTA, CDR2 FQGTGA. Unmatched junction bases numbered 7, after V lost 5 bases and J lost 3 bases. CDR3 size: 18 residues. CDR3 protein: CASSPPGLAGGDTGELFF. Here the CDR3 DNA reads TGTGCCAGCAGCCCACCGGGACTAGCGGGAGGAGACACCGGGGAGCTGTTTTTT.

The rearrangement links TRBV20-1 to TRBJ1-4; possible D gene TRBD1, 5 bases. The CDR3 is made up of 15 amino acids. Per the germline V gene, CDR1 is DFQATT and CDR2 is SNEGSKA (reference sequence). V shed 2 bases and J shed 0 bases, with 10 bases lying between them. The CDR3 loop reads CSARLGPATNEKLFF. CDR3 nucleotide sequence: TGCAGTGCTAGATTGGGGCCGGCAACTAATGAAAAACTGTTTTTT.

The sample holds many counts of this clonotype. The V gene is TRBV5-1, the J gene TRBJ2-1, with TRBD2 matching 11 bases. The germline V gene has CDR1 SGHRS and CDR2 YFSETQ. There are 17 residues in the CDR3. Losses at the gene ends were 0 bases for V and 3 bases for J; bases not matched to a gene: 5. The CDR3 sequence: CASSLEVAGGIYNEQFF. CDR3 sequence (DNA): TGCGCCAGCAGCTTGGAGGTAGCGGGGGGGATCTACAATGAGCAGTTCTTC.

This clonotype was counted at least ten times. The V and J genes are TRBV11-3 and TRBJ1-1, with D hard to call. Germline V gene lookup returns CDR1 SGHNT and CDR2 YENEEA. V shed 0 bases and J shed 6 bases, with 8 bases lying between them. The CDR3 spans 13 residues. CDR3 amino acids: CASSLDSSAEAFF. The CDR3 DNA follows: TGTGCCAGCAGCTTAGATTCTTCGGCTGAAGCTTTCTTT.

The genes are TRBV19 and TRBJ2-6; D might be TRBD1 (6 bases). The V gene lost 4 bases and the J gene lost 2 bases, with 12 bases spanning the gap. Germline V lookup: CDR1 LNHDA, CDR2 SQIVND (reference sequence). This CDR3 is 16 amino acids long. The CDR3 spells CASSKNTGTGANVLTF. The CDR3 region has the DNA TGTGCCAGTAGTAAGAACACAGGGACTGGGGCCAACGTCCTGACTTTC. Together with reference TRBV19 and TRBJ2-6, the CDR3 gives the full variable domain: DGGITQSPKYLFRKEGQNVTLSCEQNLNHDAMYWYRQDPGQGLRLIYYSQIVNDFQKGDIAEGYSVSREKKESFPLTVTSAQKNPTAFYLCASSKNTGTGANVLTFGAGSRLTVL.

This clonotype came up many times. The J gene is TRBJ1-6, the V gene TRBV12-3 or TRBV12-4, with D possibly matching TRBD1 (6 bases). V lost 6 bases to trimming and J lost 1 base, with 13 bases between them. The CDR3 totals 16 residues. CDR3 region: CASSTGGGSYNSPLHF. The CDR3 coding sequence is TGTGCCAGCAGCACGGGGGGCGGTTCCTATAATTCACCCCTCCACTTT.

This clonotype was seen repeatedly, ten times or more. J is TRBJ2-1 and V is TRBV7-3; 9 bases match TRBD2. Germline loops: CDR1 SGHTA, CDR2 FQGTGA. The CDR3 is 16 amino acids. Trimming cost V 5 bases and J 4 bases; bases outside gene matches: 9. The CDR3 reads CASSLRKAGGYNEQFF. DNA of the CDR3: TGTGCCAGCAGCCTAAGAAAAGCGGGGGGATACAATGAGCAGTTCTTC.

The sample holds a few counts of this clonotype. The chain has TRBV30 and TRBJ1-1; D ambiguous. V lost 4 bases and J 5 bases, leaving 11 bases between the germline ends. The CDR3 contains 12 residues. Germline loops: CDR1 GTSNPN, CDR2 SVGIG (reference sequence). Here the CDR3 DNA reads TGTGCCTGGAAAGATGTGGGGACTGAAGCTTTCTTT. Protein: CAWKDVGTEAFF.

Points on this clonotype: A much larger clone is a single base away; this may be a read error. The chain employs TRBV29-1 and TRBJ1-1; a weak D match, TRBD1 (5 bases). V was pared by 1 base and J by 0 bases, with 12 bases between. The CDR3 loop spans 15 amino acids. The germline gives CDR1 SQVTM, CDR2 ANQGSEA. The CDR3 sequence: CSVEGQLDMNTEAFF. The CDR3 coding sequence is TGCAGCGTTGAAGGGCAACTGGACATGAACACTGAAGCTTTCTTT.

This clonotype appeared many times. J is TRBJ2-3 and V is TRBV12-3 or TRBV12-4; D may be TRBD1 (7 bases). This CDR3 is 13 amino acids long. Trimming left V 6 bases short and J 6 bases short, with 13 bases between. The CDR3 DNA reads as TGTGCCAGCAGCCCGGCAGGGGGGGATACGCAGTATTTT. Residues: CASSPAGGDTQYF.

This clonotype has at least ten counts. The genes are TRBV6-1 and TRBJ2-2, with 12 bases that match TRBD2. The trim removed 5 bases at V and 4 bases at J, leaving 2 bases unmatched. The V gene's germline CDR1 is MNHNS and CDR2 SASEGT. CDR3 length: 15 amino acids. The CDR3, as DNA: TGTGCCAGCAGTAGGACTAGCGGGATCACCGGGGAGCTGTTTTTT. It is translated as CASSRTSGITGELFF.

The sample holds a few counts of this clonotype. The V and J genes are TRBV20-1 and TRBJ2-5; 7 nucleotides match TRBD2. The V gene's germline CDR1 is DFQATT and CDR2 SNEGSKA (reference sequence). J was trimmed by 7 bases and V by 3 bases; bases with no gene match: 5. This CDR3 comprises 12 residues. The CDR3 loop reads CSARSSGVTQYF. The CDR3 DNA sequence: TGCAGTGCTAGGTCCAGCGGGGTGACCCAGTACTTC.

In this sample, this clonotype turned up many times. This CDR3 reads CSVPGQGSYEQYF. The CDR3, as DNA: TGCAGTGTTCCGGGACAGGGAAGCTACGAGCAGTACTTC. The chain uses TRBV20-1 and TRBJ2-7; 9 bases agree with TRBD1. V shed 7 bases, J shed 3 bases, and the junction held 7 bases outside the gene matches. Germline V lookup: CDR1 DFQATT, CDR2 SNEGSKA (reference sequence). The CDR3 sequence is 13 residues long.

This CDR3 reads CASFFPSGGNSPLHF. The CDR3 nucleotides are TGTGCCAGCTTTTTCCCTTCGGGGGGTAATTCACCCCTCCACTTT. The chain combines TRBV6-1 with TRBJ1-6; D is perhaps TRBD1 (5 bases). The CDR3 has 15 amino acids. V was clipped by 8 bases and J by 6 bases, with 17 bases between them. Looked up from germline, CDR1 is MNHNS and CDR2 is SASEGT.